This TCR beta chain was retrieved from a study of Ad26.COV2.S vaccination and SARS-CoV-2 variants. On the study more broadly: The donor was enrolled in the Ad26.COV2.S arm of the COV1001 trial. Donor got 5x10^10 or 1x10^11 viral particles of Ad26.COV2.S. Points from the study as a whole: Those who received vaccine or placebo ended up with similar non-spike TCR breadth.

Germline CDR1 and CDR2: KGHSH and LQKENI. CDR3 size: 14 residues. V was cut by 3 bases and J by 1 base, with 7 bases left in between. Worth noting for this clone: Its antigen is as yet unknown.

The treatment: approximately 18 received Ad26.COV2.S at low or high dose, single or two shots; roughly five received placebo; per-sample allocation not given. At day 63 after the first vaccine or placebo injection, samples were drawn. Using immunoSEQ multiplex PCR, the repertoire was profiled, and TCRdb retains in-frame clones only, with some absent. The sample shows 450,000 to 550,000 clones, 80% to 90% of them seen only once. This specimen consisted of peripheral blood, obtained in a trial of Ad26.COV2.S vaccine versus placebo. The rearrangement uses TRBV18 and TRBJ1-5, with D uncertain. This TCR was sampled from a person between 18 and 65 years old who received the Ad26.COV2.S COVID-19 vaccine or a placebo. For the CDR3, the DNA is TGTGCCAGCTCACCGGGGATAAGCAATCAGCCCCAGCATTTT. Protein: CASSPGISNQPQHF.